This T cell receptor (beta chain) was captured by sequencing in a study of graft-versus-host responses after intestinal transplantation. About the study: Every one of the recipients received anti-thymocyte globulin induction and afterwards took tacrolimus and steroids for approximately three years. Study outcomes and limitations: Researchers found peak circulating GvH clone levels linked to early post-transplant HvG declines. The study found high graft-versus-host to host-versus-graft clonal ratios in allografts of patients with graft-donor T cell macrochimerism. GvH clones turned up in recipient marrow; some had shown up first in ileum or blood.

The sample holds one count of this clone. As yet, its antigen is unknown. Repertoires were generated with immunoSEQ multiplex PCR, while TCRdb's copy carries only in-frame clones and drops some. This sample has 25,000 to 30,000 clones, with roughly nine tenths found just once. Sequencing used PBMCs, obtained around 61 weeks after intestinal transplantation. The origin of this receptor is a human patient who received an intestinal transplant, so some T cells may come from the graft donor.

The CDR3 nucleotides read TGTGCCAGCGGGGACCGTTTACCCCTCCACTTT. It encodes CASGDRLPLHF. The V call is TRBV6-5, the J call TRBJ1-6, with a weak D call TRBD1 (5 bases). V lost 8 bases and J lost 12, with 11 bases in between. Germline V CDR1 and CDR2: MNHEY, SVGAGI. This CDR3 is built from 11 residues.